This T cell receptor (beta chain) was sequenced for a study of beta chain features in type 1 diabetes. General study findings and limits: Moderately but significantly shorter TCRB CDR3s were found in Type 1 diabetes patients in all four CD4+ subsets. The naive, central memory and Treg TCRB repertoires looked more alike in patients than they did in healthy donors.

Sequenced material consisted of expressed TCRB transcripts (all of the isolated RNA was reverse transcribed). Sequencing was performed with immunoSEQ multiplex PCR; in TCRdb, only in-frame clones are kept and a portion is missing. This sample carries 55,000 to 85,000 clones, around 49% of them seen once, and the ten largest clones take roughly 0.7%. With regard to this clone: Its antigen is unidentified.

V lost 5 bases and J 4 bases, leaving 15 bases between the germline ends. Germline CDR1 and CDR2: SGHVS and FQNEAQ. This CDR3 is built from 14 residues. The receptor was derived from a man in his thirties or forties with type 1 diabetes. Sequenced input: central memory CD4+ T cells from blood. The chain links TRBV7-8 to TRBJ2-7, with a possible D match to TRBD2 (6 bases). Written as DNA, the CDR3 is TGTGCCAGCAGCCTCGAAGCGGGTTTATACGAGCAGTACTTC. Translating gives CASSLEAGLYEQYF.